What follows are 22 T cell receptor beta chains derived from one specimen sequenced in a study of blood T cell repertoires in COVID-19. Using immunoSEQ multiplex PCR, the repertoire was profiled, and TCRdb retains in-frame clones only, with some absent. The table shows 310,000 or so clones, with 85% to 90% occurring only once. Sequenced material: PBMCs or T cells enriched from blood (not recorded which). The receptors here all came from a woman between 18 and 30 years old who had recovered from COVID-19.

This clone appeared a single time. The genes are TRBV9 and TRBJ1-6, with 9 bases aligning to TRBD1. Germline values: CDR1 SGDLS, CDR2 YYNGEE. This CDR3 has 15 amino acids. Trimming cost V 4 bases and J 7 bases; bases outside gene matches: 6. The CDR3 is CASSSRQGVNSPLHF. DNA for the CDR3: TGTGCCAGCAGCTCCCGACAGGGGGTAAATTCACCCCTCCACTTT. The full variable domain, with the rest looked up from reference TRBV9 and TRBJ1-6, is DSGVTQTPKHLITATGQRVTLRCSPRSGDLSVYWYQQSLDQGLQFLIQYYNGEERAKGNILERFSAQQFPDLHSELNLSSLELGDSALYFCASSSRQGVNSPLHFGNGTRLTVT.

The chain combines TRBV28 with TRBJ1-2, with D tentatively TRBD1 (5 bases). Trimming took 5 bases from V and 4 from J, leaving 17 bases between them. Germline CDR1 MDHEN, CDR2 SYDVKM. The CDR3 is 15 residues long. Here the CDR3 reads CASSGGMALGYGYTF. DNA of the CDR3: TGTGCCAGCAGTGGGGGGATGGCCCTGGGCTATGGCTACACCTTC.

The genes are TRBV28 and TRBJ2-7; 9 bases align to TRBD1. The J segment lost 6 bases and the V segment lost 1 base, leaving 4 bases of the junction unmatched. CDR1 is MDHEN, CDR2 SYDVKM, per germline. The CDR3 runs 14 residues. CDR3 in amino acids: CASSLSPDRGEQYF. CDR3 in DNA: TGTGCCAGCAGTTTATCCCCGGACAGGGGCGAGCAGTACTTC.

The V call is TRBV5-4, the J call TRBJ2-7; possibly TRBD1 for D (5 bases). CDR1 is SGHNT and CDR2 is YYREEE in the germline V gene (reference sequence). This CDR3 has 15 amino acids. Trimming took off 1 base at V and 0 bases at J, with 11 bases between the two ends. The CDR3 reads CASSLSTAVSYEQYF. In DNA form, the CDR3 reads TGTGCCAGCAGCTTGTCGACAGCAGTCTCCTACGAGCAGTACTTC. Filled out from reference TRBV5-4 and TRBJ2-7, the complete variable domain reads ETGVTQSPTHLIKTRGQQVTLRCSSQSGHNTVSWYQQALGQGPQFIFQYYREEENGRGNFPPRFSGLQFPNYSSELNVNALELDDSALYLCASSLSTAVSYEQYFGPGTRLTVT.

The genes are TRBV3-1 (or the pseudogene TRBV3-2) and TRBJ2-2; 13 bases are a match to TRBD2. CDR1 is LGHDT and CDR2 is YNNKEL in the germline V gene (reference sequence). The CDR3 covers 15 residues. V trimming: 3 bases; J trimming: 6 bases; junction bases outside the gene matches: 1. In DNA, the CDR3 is TGTGCCAGCAGCCATGGACTAGCGGGAGCCGGGGAGCTGTTTTTT. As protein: CASSHGLAGAGELFF.

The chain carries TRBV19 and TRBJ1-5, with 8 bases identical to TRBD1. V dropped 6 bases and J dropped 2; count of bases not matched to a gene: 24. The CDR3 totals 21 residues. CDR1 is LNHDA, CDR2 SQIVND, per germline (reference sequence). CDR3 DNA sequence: TGTGCCAGTAGCCTAAAGGCGGACAAGGCCCTACAGGGGGTCGGCAATCAGCCCCAGCATTTT. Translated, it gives CASSLKADKALQGVGNQPQHF.

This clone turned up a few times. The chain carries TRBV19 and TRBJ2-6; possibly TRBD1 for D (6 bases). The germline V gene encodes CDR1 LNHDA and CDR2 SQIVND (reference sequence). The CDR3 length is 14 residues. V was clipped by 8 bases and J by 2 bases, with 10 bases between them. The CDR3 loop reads CASLKGAGANVLTF. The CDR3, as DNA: TGTGCCAGTCTAAAGGGGGCTGGGGCCAACGTCCTGACTTTC.

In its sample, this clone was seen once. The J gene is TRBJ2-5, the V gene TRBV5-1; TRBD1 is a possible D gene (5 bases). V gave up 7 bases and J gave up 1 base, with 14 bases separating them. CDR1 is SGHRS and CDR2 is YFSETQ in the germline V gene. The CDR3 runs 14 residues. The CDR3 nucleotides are TGCGCCAGCTACCGAACTGACAGCCAAGAGACCCAGTACTTC. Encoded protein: CASYRTDSQETQYF.

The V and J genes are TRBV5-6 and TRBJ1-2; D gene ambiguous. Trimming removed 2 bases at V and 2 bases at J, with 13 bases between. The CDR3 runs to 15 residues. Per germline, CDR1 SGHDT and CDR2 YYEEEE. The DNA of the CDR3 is TGTGCCAGCAGCTTAGTAGGAGGTTCCAACTATGGCTACACCTTC. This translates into CASSLVGGSNYGYTF.

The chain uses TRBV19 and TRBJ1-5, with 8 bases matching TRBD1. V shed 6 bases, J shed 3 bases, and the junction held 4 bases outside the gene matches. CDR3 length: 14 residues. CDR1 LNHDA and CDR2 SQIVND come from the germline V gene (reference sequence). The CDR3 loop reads CASRQGVDNQPQHF. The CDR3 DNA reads TGTGCCAGTAGACAGGGGGTAGACAATCAGCCCCAGCATTTT. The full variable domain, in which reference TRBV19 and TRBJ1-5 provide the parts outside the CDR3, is DGGITQSPKYLFRKEGQNVTLSCEQNLNHDAMYWYRQDPGQGLRLIYYSQIVNDFQKGDIAEGYSVSREKKESFPLTVTSAQKNPTAFYLCASRQGVDNQPQHFGDGTRLSIL.

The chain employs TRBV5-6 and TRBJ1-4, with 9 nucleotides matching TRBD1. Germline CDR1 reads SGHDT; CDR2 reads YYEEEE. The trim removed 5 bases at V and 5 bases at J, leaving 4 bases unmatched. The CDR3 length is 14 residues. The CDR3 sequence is CASRLTGGNEKLFF. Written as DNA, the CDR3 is TGTGCCAGCAGGTTGACAGGGGGAAATGAAAAACTGTTTTTT.

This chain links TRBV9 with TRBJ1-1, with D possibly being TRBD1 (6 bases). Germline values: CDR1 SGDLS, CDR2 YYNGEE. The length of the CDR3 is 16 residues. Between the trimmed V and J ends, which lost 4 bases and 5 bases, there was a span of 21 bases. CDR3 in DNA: TGTGCCAGCAGCCTCCTCTCACGGGGGGGCGGGACTGAAGCTTTCTTT. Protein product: CASSLLSRGGGTEAFF.

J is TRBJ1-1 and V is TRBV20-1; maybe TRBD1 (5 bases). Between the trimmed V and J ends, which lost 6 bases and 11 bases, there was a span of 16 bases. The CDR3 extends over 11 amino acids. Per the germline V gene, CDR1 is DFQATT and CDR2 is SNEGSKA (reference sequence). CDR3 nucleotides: TGCAGTGCCGTGCGGGAAGGGACTGCTTTCTTT. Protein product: CSAVREGTAFF.

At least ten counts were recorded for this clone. This chain's CDR3 is CASSLMALTSGGYGDTQYF. Written as DNA, the CDR3 is TGTGCCAGCAGCCTTATGGCCCTGACTAGCGGGGGATACGGGGATACGCAGTATTTT. The V gene is TRBV4-2, the J gene TRBJ2-3; 12 bases align to TRBD2. There are 19 residues in the CDR3. Germline CDR1 is LGHNA and CDR2 is YNFKEQ. With V trimmed by 4 bases and J by 6 bases, 17 bases remained unmatched.

In DNA form, the CDR3 reads TGTGCCAGCTCACCACCGGAGGAGACCCAGTACTTC. As protein: CASSPPEETQYF. The chain has TRBV18 and TRBJ2-5; the D is unclear. Germline V gives CDR1 KGHSH, CDR2 LQKENI. The CDR3 spans 12 residues. With 0 bases removed from V and 5 bases from J, the gap between germline ends came to 4 bases.

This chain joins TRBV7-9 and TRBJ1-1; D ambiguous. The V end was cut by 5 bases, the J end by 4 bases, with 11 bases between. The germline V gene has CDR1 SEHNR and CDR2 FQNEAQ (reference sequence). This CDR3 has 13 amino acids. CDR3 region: CASSGPSGTEAFF. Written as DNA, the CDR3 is TGTGCCAGCAGCGGCCCCTCGGGCACTGAAGCTTTCTTT.

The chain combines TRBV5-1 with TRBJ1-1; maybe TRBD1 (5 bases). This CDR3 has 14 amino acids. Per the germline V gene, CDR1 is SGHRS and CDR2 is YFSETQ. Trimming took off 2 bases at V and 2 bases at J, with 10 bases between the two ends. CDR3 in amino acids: CASSFTTGNTEAFF. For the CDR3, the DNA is TGCGCCAGCAGCTTCACAACAGGTAACACTGAAGCTTTCTTT.

The CDR3 protein is CASSLMEESNEQFF. DNA of the CDR3: TGTGCCAGCAGCTTAATGGAGGAATCGAATGAGCAGTTCTTC. J is TRBJ2-1 and V is TRBV7-9; a weak D match, TRBD2 (5 bases). From germline, CDR1 is SEHNR and CDR2 FQNEAQ (reference sequence). Trimming left V 2 bases short and J 7 bases short, with 12 bases between. This CDR3 is built from 14 residues. The whole variable domain, remainder taken from reference TRBV7-9 and TRBJ2-1, is DTGVSQNPRHKITKRGQNVTFRCDPISEHNRLYWYRQTLGQGPEFLTYFQNEAQLEKSRLLSDRFSAERPKGSFSTLEIQRTEQGDSAMYLCASSLMEESNEQFFGPGTRLTVL.

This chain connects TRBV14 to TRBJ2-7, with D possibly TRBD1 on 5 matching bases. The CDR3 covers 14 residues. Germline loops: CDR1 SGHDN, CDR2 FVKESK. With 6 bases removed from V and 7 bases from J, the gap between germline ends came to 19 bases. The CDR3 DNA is TGTGCCAGCAGTGGGGCCATTTTCGATTCGGAGCAGTACTTC. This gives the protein CASSGAIFDSEQYF.

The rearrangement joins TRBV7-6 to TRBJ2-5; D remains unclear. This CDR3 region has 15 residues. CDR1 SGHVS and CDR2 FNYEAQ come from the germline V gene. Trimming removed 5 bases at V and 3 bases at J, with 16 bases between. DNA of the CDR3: TGTGCCAGCAGCGATACTCCGGGTTACAAAGAGACCCAGTACTTC. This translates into CASSDTPGYKETQYF.

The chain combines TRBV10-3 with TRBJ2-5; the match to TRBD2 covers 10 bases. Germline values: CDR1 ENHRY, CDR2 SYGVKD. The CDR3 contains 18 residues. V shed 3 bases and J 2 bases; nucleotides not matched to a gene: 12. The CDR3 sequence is CAISERLAGETNQETQYF. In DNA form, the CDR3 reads TGTGCCATCAGTGAAAGGCTAGCGGGGGAAACTAATCAAGAGACCCAGTACTTC.

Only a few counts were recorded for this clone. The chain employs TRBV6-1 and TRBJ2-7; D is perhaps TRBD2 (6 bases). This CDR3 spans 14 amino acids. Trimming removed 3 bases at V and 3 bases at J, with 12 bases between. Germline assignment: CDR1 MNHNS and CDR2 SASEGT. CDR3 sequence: CASSDTGTFYEQYF. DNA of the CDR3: TGTGCCAGCAGTGATACCGGGACTTTCTACGAGCAGTACTTC.